Sequencing of this TCR beta chain was carried out in a study of OX40 agonist ivuxolimab in advanced cancers. Study-level findings and limits: The antigens recognized by the expanded peripheral T cells, that is their antigen specificity, were not determined. Expanded clones belonging to CD8+ T cells outnumbered, on average, those of CD4+.

CDR1 and CDR2 from the germline V gene are SGDLS and YYNGEE. The CDR3 is 15 residues long. V lost 0 bases, J lost 0 bases, and 4 bases lay in between. With regard to this clone: Its target is unknown.

Systemic immunosuppression or a history of autoimmune disease excluded patients. Collection of blood occurred at baseline, at cycle 4 day 1, and at cycle 7 day 1. Generated by immunoSEQ multiplex PCR, the TCRdb table keeps only in-frame clones and is missing some. The sample holds fewer than 65,000 clones; about 94% are singletons and the top ten take roughly 19%. This chain links TRBV9 with TRBJ2-6; D not certain. The sequences come from CD4+ or CD8+ T cells sorted from blood, collected in a trial of the OX40 agonist ivuxolimab. The receptor comes from an adult with an advanced solid tumor such as melanoma, head and neck, liver or kidney cancer. The CDR3, as DNA: TGTGCCAGCAGCGTAGGGGACTCTGGGGCCAACGTCCTGACTTTC. It specifies CASSVGDSGANVLTF.